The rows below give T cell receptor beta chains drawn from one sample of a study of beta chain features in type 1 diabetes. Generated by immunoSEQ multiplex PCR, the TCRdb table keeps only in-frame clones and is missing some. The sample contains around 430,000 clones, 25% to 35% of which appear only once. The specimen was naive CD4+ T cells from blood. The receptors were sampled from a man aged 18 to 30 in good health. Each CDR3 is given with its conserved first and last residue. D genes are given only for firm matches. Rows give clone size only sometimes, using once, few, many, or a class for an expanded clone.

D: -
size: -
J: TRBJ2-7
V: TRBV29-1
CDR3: CSVVPGPAGYEQYF
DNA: TGCAGCGTCGTCCCGGGCCCCGCAGGCTACGAGCAGTACTTC

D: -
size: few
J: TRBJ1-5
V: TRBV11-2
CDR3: CASSLDDGRNQPQHF
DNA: TGTGCCAGCAGCCTAGACGATGGACGCAATCAGCCCCAGCATTTT

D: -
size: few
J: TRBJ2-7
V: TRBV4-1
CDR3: CASSQDSQGRRYEQYF
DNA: TGCGCCAGCAGCCAAGATTCCCAGGGTAGACGCTACGAGCAGTACTTC

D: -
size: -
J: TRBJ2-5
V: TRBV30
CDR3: CAWGYGPQDRETQYF
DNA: TGTGCCTGGGGGTATGGGCCCCAAGACCGAGAGACCCAGTACTTC

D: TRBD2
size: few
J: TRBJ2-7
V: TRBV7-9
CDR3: CASSFTGGFPNEQYF
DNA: TGTGCCAGCAGCTTCACCGGGGGGTTCCCCAACGAGCAGTACTTC

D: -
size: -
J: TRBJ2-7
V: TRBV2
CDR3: CASTVGGWEQYF
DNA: TGTGCCAGCACCGTGGGGGGATGGGAGCAGTACTTC

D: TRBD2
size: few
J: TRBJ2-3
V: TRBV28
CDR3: CASSPPGLAGGSTDTQYF
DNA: TGTGCCAGCAGTCCTCCGGGACTAGCGGGAGGGAGCACAGATACGCAGTATTTT

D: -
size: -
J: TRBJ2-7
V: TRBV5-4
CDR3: CASSGGAGTSYEQYF
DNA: TGTGCCAGCAGCGGCGGGGCCGGCACCTCCTACGAGCAGTACTTC

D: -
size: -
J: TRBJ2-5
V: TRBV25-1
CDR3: CASSFHGLRETQYF
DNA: TGTGCCAGCAGTTTCCACGGGCTGAGGGAGACCCAGTACTTC

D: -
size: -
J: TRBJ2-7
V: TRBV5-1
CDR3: CASSLTTPYEQYF
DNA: TGCGCCAGCAGCTTGACGACGCCCTACGAGCAGTACTTC

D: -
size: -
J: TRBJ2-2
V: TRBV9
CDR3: CASSSYTGELFF
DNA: TGTGCCAGCAGCTCTTACACCGGGGAGCTGTTTTTT

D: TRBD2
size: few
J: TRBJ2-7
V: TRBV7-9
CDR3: CASSLAAGELYEQYF
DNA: TGTGCCAGCAGCTTAGCGGCGGGAGAGTTATACGAGCAGTACTTC

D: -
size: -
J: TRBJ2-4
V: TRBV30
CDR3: CAWNPPGKNIQYF
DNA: TGTGCCTGGAACCCCCCCGGGAAAAACATTCAGTACTTC

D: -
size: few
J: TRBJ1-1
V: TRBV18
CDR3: CASSPGGHTEAFF
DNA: TGTGCCAGCTCACCAGGGGGCCATACTGAAGCTTTCTTT

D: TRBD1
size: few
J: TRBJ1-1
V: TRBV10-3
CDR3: CATGGLNTEAFF
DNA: TGTGCCACAGGGGGCTTGAACACTGAAGCTTTCTTT

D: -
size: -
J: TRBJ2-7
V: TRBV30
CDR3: CAWSVPGLHYEQYF
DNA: TGTGCCTGGAGTGTCCCGGGACTTCACTACGAGCAGTACTTC

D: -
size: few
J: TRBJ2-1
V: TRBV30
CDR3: CAWSVPGGNYNEQFF
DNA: TGTGCCTGGAGTGTACCAGGGGGGAATTACAATGAGCAGTTCTTC

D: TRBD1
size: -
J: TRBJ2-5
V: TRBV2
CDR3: CASRQDRAETQYF
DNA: TGTGCCAGCAGACAGGACAGGGCGGAGACCCAGTACTTC

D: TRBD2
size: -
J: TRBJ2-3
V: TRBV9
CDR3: CASSVASGPTDTQYF
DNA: TGTGCCAGCAGCGTAGCTAGCGGGCCCACAGATACGCAGTATTTT

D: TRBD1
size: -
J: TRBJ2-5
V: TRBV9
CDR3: CASSARDRGLGQTQYF
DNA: TGTGCCAGCAGCGCCCGGGACAGGGGGCTCGGACAGACCCAGTACTTC

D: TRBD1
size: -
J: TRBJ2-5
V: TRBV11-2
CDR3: CASSFDRGRIQETQYF
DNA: TGTGCCAGCAGCTTTGACAGGGGGCGCATCCAAGAGACCCAGTACTTC

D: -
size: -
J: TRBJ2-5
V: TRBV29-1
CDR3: CSVIAPQETQYF
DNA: TGCAGCGTTATCGCCCCCCAAGAGACCCAGTACTTC

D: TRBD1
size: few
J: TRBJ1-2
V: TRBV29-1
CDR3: CSVEDPRTGDYGYTF
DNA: TGCAGCGTTGAAGATCCCCGGACAGGGGACTATGGCTACACCTTC

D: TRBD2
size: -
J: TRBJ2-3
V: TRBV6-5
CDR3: CASGGSSGRLDTQYF
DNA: TGTGCCAGCGGAGGATCTAGCGGGAGATTGGATACGCAGTATTTT

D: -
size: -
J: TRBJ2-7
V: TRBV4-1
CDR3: CASSQDTEGAYEQYF
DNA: TGCGCCAGCAGCCAAGATACGGAGGGGGCCTACGAGCAGTACTTC

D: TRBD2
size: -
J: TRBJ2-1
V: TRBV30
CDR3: CAWRGTSGSPEQFF
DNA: TGTGCCTGGAGGGGGACTAGCGGGAGCCCTGAGCAGTTCTTC

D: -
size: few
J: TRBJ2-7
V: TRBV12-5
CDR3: CASSRDGSYEQYF
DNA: TGTGCTAGTTCCCGGGACGGCTCCTACGAGCAGTACTTC

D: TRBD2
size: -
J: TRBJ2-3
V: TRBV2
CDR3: CASRRTSGTDTQYF
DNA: TGTGCCAGCAGGAGGACTAGCGGAACAGATACGCAGTATTTT

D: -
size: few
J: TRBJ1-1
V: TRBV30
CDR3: CARSIQGTEAFF
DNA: TGTGCCCGGAGCATACAGGGTACTGAAGCTTTCTTT

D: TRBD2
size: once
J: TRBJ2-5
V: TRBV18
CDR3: CASSPIGLAGETQYF
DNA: TGTGCCAGCTCACCAATCGGACTAGCGGGAGAGACCCAGTACTTC

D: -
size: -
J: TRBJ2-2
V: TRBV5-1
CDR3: CASSLAVETGELFF
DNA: TGCGCCAGCAGCTTGGCCGTAGAGACCGGGGAGCTGTTTTTT

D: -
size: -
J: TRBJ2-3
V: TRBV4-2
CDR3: CASSPRYPFTDTQYF
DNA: TGTGCCAGCAGCCCCCGGTACCCCTTCACAGATACGCAGTATTTT

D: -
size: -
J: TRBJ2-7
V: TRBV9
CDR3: CASSPGAYEQYF
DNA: TGTGCCAGCAGCCCGGGCGCCTACGAGCAGTACTTC

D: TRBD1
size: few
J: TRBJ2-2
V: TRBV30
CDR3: CAWTGGNTGELFF
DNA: TGTGCCTGGACAGGGGGAAACACCGGGGAGCTGTTTTTT

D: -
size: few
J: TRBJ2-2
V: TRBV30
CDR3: CAWSSGWTGELFF
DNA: TGTGCCTGGAGTTCGGGTTGGACCGGGGAGCTGTTTTTT

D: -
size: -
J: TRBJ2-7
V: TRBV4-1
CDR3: CASSQRAADYEQYF
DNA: TGCGCCAGCAGCCAACGGGCAGCGGACTACGAGCAGTACTTC

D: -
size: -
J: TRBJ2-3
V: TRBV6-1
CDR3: CASTPGRTTDTQYF
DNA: TGTGCCAGCACACCGGGACGGACCACAGATACGCAGTATTTT

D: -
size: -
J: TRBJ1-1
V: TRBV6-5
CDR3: CASTPGHGLYTEAFF
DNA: TGTGCCAGCACCCCTGGACACGGCTTATACACTGAAGCTTTCTTT

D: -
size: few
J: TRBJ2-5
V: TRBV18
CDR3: CASSLSGQETQYF
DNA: TGTGCCAGCTCCCTTAGCGGCCAAGAGACCCAGTACTTC

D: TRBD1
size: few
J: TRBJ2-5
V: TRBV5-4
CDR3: CASSYVTGGWETQYF
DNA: TGTGCCAGCAGCTATGTTACAGGGGGCTGGGAGACCCAGTACTTC

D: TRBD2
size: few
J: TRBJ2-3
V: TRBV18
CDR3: CASSPLAGSGWYF
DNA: TGTGCCAGCTCACCACTAGCGGGATCCGGATGGTATTTT

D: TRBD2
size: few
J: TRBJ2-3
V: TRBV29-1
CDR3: CSVSLAGVGDTQYF
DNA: TGCAGCGTTTCACTAGCGGGAGTGGGAGATACGCAGTATTTT